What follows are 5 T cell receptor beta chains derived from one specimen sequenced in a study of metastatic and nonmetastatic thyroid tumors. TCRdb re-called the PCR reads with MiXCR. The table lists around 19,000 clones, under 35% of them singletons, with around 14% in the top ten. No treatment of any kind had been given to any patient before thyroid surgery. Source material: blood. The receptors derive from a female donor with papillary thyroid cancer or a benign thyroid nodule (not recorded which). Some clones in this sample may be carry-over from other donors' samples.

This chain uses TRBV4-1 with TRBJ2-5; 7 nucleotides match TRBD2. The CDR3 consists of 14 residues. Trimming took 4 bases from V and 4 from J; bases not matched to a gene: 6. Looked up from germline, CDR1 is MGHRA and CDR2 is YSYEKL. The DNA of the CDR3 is TGCGCCAGCAGCCCGGGAGGCGGACGAGAGACCCAGTACTTC. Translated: CASSPGGGRETQYF.

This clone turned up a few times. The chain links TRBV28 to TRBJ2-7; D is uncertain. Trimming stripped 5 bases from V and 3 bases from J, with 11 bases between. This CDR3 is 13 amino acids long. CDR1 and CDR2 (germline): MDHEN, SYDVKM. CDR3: CASSRASGYEQYF. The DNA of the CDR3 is TGTGCCAGCAGTAGAGCTTCGGGCTACGAGCAGTACTTC.

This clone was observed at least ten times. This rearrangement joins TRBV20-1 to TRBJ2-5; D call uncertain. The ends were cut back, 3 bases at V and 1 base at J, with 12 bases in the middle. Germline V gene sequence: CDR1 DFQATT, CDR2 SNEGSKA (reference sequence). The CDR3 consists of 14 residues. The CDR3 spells CSARNGPGQETQYF. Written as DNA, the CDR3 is TGCAGTGCTAGGAACGGACCTGGCCAAGAGACCCAGTACTTC.

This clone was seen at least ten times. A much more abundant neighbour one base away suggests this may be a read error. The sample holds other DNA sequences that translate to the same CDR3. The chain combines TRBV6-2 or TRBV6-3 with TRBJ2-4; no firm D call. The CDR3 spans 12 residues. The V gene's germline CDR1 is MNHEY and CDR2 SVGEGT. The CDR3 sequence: CASSPSTNIQYF. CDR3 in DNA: TGCGCCAGCTCGCCAAGCACCAACATTCAGTACTTC.

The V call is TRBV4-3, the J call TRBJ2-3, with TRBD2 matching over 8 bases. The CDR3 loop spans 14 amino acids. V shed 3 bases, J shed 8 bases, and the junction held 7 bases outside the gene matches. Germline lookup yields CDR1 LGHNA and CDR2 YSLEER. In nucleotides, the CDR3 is TGCGCCAGCAGCCAGAGGACTAGCCAGACTACGCAGTATTTT. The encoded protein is CASSQRTSQTTQYF.